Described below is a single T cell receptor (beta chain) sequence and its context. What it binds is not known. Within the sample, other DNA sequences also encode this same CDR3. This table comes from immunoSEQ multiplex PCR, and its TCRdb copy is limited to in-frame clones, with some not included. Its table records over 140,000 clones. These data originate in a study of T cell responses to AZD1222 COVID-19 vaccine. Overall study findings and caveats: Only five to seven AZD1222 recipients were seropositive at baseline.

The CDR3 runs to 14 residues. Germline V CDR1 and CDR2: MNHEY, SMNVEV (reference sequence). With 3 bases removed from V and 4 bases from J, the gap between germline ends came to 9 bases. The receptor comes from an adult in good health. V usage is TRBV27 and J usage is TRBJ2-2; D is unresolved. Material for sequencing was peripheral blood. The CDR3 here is CASSFHSGTGELFF. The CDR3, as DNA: TGTGCCAGCAGTTTCCATTCGGGCACCGGGGAGCTGTTTTTT.